These 21 T cell receptor beta chains share one sample of origin, sequenced in a study of blood T cells in healthy people across ages. Together with a sample-barcoded 5' primer, a J-beta primer mix was included in a second PCR lasting roughly 6 to 12 cycles. Each CDR3 protein gets one entry after TCRdb re-called the 5' RACE reads with MiXCR. The sample includes 1.5 million to 1.9 million distinct CDR3 sequences, about 42% of them seen just once. Sequencing was carried out using blood. The receptors derive from a woman in her late teens or twenties in good health.

The chain links TRBV7-2 to TRBJ2-5; 8 bases are shared with TRBD2. This CDR3 is 15 amino acids long. CDR1 and CDR2 (germline): SGHTA, FQGNSA. Trimming cost V 2 bases and J 2 bases; bases outside gene matches: 4. The CDR3 sequence: CASSLPGLGQETQYF. CDR3 in DNA: TGTGCCAGCAGCTTACCGGGACTAGGACAAGAGACCCAGTACTTC.

This clonotype was seen once. The rearrangement uses TRBV20-1 and TRBJ2-1; 8 nucleotides agree with TRBD2. CDR3 length: 14 residues. Germline CDR1 DFQATT, CDR2 SNEGSKA (reference sequence). After removal of 6 bases from V and 8 bases from J, the junction contained 12 bases not matched to a gene. CDR3: CSAMVGGRSDEQFF. CDR3 nucleotides: TGCAGTGCAATGGTTGGCGGGAGGAGCGATGAGCAGTTCTTC.

The sample holds one count of this clonotype. The J gene is TRBJ2-1, the V gene TRBV2; 8 nucleotides match TRBD1. The germline V gene encodes CDR1 SNHLY and CDR2 FYNNEI. The ends lost 10 bases at V and 8 bases at J; junction bases unmatched: 13. The length of the CDR3 is 14 residues. The CDR3 DNA follows: TGTGCCACCGAGGACAGGGCCGCTGGCGATGAGCAGTTCTTC. As protein: CATEDRAAGDEQFF.

The genes are TRBV5-1 and TRBJ1-3, with TRBD1 matching over 7 bases. CDR3 size: 16 residues. The V gene's germline CDR1 is SGHRS and CDR2 YFSETQ. The junction had 8 bases not matched to a gene; V was cut back by 4 bases and J by 1 base. CDR3 region: CASSGGTELSGNTIYF. CDR3 coding DNA: TGCGCCAGCAGCGGAGGGACAGAACTATCTGGAAACACCATATATTTT.

Regarding this clonotype: One junction end does not reproduce the germline sequence, and a read error may be involved. The chain couples TRBV10-3 to TRBJ2-1, with 9 bases identical to TRBD1. This CDR3 comprises 15 residues. The germline CDR1 and CDR2 sequences are ENHRY and SYGVKD. The chain's CDR3 is CAIGEGQGAWNEQFF. CDR3 in DNA: TGTGCCATCGGTGAGGGACAGGGAGCGTGGAATGAGCAGTTCTTC.

The CDR3 is CASSMLENTEAFF. CDR3 nucleotides: TGTGCCAGCTCAATGTTGGAGAACACTGAAGCTTTCTTT. The rearrangement uses TRBV18 and TRBJ1-1; D gene unclear. This CDR3 has 13 residues. From germline, CDR1 is KGHSH and CDR2 LQKENI. The ends were cut back, 5 bases at V and 1 base at J, with 8 bases in the middle.

With regard to this clonotype: A clone one base away is much larger, so this may be a read error. The V call is TRBV25-1, the J call TRBJ2-5; 8 nucleotides align to TRBD1. The end of the DNA aligns better with TRBJ2-7, so the J call may be wrong. The CDR3 loop spans 13 amino acids. Germline V gene data show CDR1 as MGHDK and CDR2 as SYGVNS. The CDR3 loop is CASSDRGLNEQYF. The DNA of the CDR3 is TGTGCCAGCAGTGACAGGGGGCTCAACGAGCAGTACTTC.

The rearrangement joins TRBV27 to TRBJ2-1; 10 bases map to TRBD1. This CDR3 has 15 residues. Per germline, CDR1 MNHEY and CDR2 SMNVEV (reference sequence). After removal of 6 bases from V and 6 bases from J, the junction contained 8 bases not matched to a gene. CDR3: CASRLGTGAFNEQFF. The CDR3 nucleotides read TGTGCCAGCAGACTAGGGACAGGGGCATTCAATGAGCAGTTCTTC.

J is TRBJ1-2 and V is TRBV6-6; a possible D gene is TRBD1 (5 bases). The CDR3 has 16 amino acids. V was shortened by 2 bases and J by 4 bases, with 17 bases between the two germline ends. The germline CDR1 and CDR2 sequences are MNHNY and SVGAGI (reference sequence). CDR3 DNA sequence: TGTGCCAGCAGTTACCCGGCGCCCGATGGGGCCTATGGCTACACCTTC. It is translated as CASSYPAPDGAYGYTF.

The chain recombines TRBV5-1 with TRBJ1-1; maybe TRBD1 (6 bases). The CDR3 runs 15 residues. CDR1 and CDR2 (germline): SGHRS, YFSETQ. Trimming cost V 4 bases and J 4 bases, with 17 bases left between them. CDR3 sequence reads: CASSRSPGAGTEAFF. CDR3 nucleotide sequence: TGCGCCAGCAGCCGCAGCCCAGGGGCGGGCACTGAAGCTTTCTTT.

This clonotype was found a few times. The V and J genes are TRBV7-8 and TRBJ2-5; 8 bases match TRBD1. The germline V gene has CDR1 SGHVS and CDR2 FQNEAQ. The CDR3 extends over 17 amino acids. With 5 bases clipped from V and 5 bases from J, the junction kept 16 bases outside the gene matches. DNA of the CDR3: TGTGCCAGCAGCCCGAGGACAGGGTTGGCACCAAGGGAGACCCAGTACTTC. The encoded protein is CASSPRTGLAPRETQYF.

The rearrangement joins TRBV12-3 or TRBV12-4 to TRBJ2-3; maybe TRBD2 (6 bases). The CDR3 is 17 amino acids. The germline V and J ends were trimmed by 6 bases and 2 bases, with 21 bases remaining between them. CDR3 DNA: TGTGCCAGCAGCCCCCCCCCCATTGGAGGGCTCACAGATACGCAGTATTTT. It codes for CASSPPPIGGLTDTQYF.

J is TRBJ1-2 and V is TRBV6-2 or TRBV6-3; no clear D. Trimming left V 2 bases short and J 0 bases short, with 13 bases between. CDR3 size: 16 residues. Germline CDR1 is MNHEY and CDR2 is SVGEGT. The CDR3 here is CASSYLRTLSNYGYTF. In nucleotides, the CDR3 is TGTGCCAGCAGTTACCTCAGGACGCTTTCTAACTATGGCTACACCTTC.

The chain recombines TRBV16 with TRBJ2-1; no clear D gene. The J call is in doubt because the DNA end fits TRBJ2-7 better. There are 16 residues in the CDR3. Germline assignment: CDR1 KGHSY and CDR2 FQNENV. Written as DNA, the CDR3 is TGTGCCAGCAGCCAATTTTACAGCAGCTCCTACAATGAGCAGTACTTC. Translated: CASSQFYSSSYNEQYF.

The rearrangement links TRBV7-2 to TRBJ1-2, with 7 positions matching TRBD1. After removal of 5 bases from V and 4 bases from J, the junction contained 10 bases not matched to a gene. The germline V gene encodes CDR1 SGHTA and CDR2 FQGNSA. The CDR3 runs 15 residues. The CDR3 protein is CASSADRRDSYGYTF. The CDR3 coding sequence is TGTGCCAGCAGCGCCGATCGCCGGGACAGCTATGGCTACACCTTC.

As regards this clonotype: A junction end diverges from the germline sequence, so it may reflect a read error. The V gene is TRBV30, the J gene TRBJ2-7, with D perhaps TRBD1 or TRBD2 (5 bases each). The J call may be faulty, since TRBJ2-4 better matches the DNA end. This CDR3 has 14 amino acids. CDR1 and CDR2 from the germline V gene are GTSNPN and SVGIG (reference sequence). The DNA for the CDR3 is TGTGCCCGGAGTGTAGAGGGGGCCAAAAACATTCAGTACTTC. Amino acid sequence: CARSVEGAKNIQYF.

The chain's CDR3 is CATSRDLGGLGDTQYF. The CDR3 bases are TGTGCCACCAGCAGAGATCTCGGGGGTCTTGGTGATACGCAGTATTTT. The rearrangement joins TRBV15 to TRBJ2-3; a possible D gene is TRBD2 (6 bases). Germline values: CDR1 LNHNV, CDR2 YYDKDF (reference sequence). The CDR3 runs to 16 residues. The V gene lost 0 bases and the J gene lost 6 bases, with 16 bases spanning the gap. Full variable domain (rest looked up from reference TRBV15 and TRBJ2-3): DAMVIQNPRYQVTQFGKPVTLSCSQTLNHNVMYWYQQKSSQAPKLLFHYYDKDFNNEADTPDNFQSRRPNTSFCFLDIRSPGLGDTAMYLCATSRDLGGLGDTQYFGPGTRLTVL.

V usage is TRBV7-2 and J usage is TRBJ1-2; TRBD1 aligns across 9 bases. The CDR3 has 15 amino acids. Germline CDR1 SGHTA, CDR2 FQGNSA. V was clipped by 0 bases and J by 8 bases; unmatched bases: 7. This CDR3 is CASSLAVGTGSGYTF. CDR3 nucleotide sequence: TGTGCCAGCAGCTTAGCGGTCGGGACAGGGTCCGGCTACACCTTC.

This clonotype was found a few times. The chain recombines TRBV7-2 with TRBJ2-2; 11 nucleotides match TRBD2. This CDR3 has 16 residues. The J segment lost 6 bases and the V segment lost 0 bases, leaving 3 bases of the junction unmatched. Germline CDR1 is SGHTA and CDR2 is FQGNSA. CDR3 in amino acids: CASSLARTSGSGELFF. The CDR3 coding sequence is TGTGCCAGCAGCTTAGCCAGGACTAGCGGGTCCGGGGAGCTGTTTTTT.

The genes are TRBV20-1 and TRBJ2-7, with D uncertain. The germline CDR1 and CDR2 sequences are DFQATT and SNEGSKA (reference sequence). V lost 0 bases and J 3 bases, leaving 9 bases between the germline ends. The CDR3 is made up of 13 amino acids. CDR3 protein: CSARDVSIYEQYF. As DNA, the CDR3 is TGCAGTGCTAGAGATGTTAGCATCTACGAGCAGTACTTC.

The V and J genes are TRBV24-1 and TRBJ2-1, with D tentatively TRBD1 (6 bases). Germline CDR1 KGHDR, CDR2 SFDVKD. The CDR3 length is 13 residues. The germline V and J ends were trimmed by 4 bases and 9 bases, with 12 bases remaining between them. CDR3 DNA sequence: TGTGCCACCAGTGACCGTGACAGGCGTGAGCAGTTCTTC. Residues: CATSDRDRREQFF.